Presented here are 28 T cell receptor beta chains from one specimen sequenced in a study of PD-1 blockade in classical Hodgkin lymphoma. Produced via immunoSEQ multiplex PCR; TCRdb's table is partial and in-frame only. The sample lists roughly 100,000 clones, about nine tenths occurring once. Time point specified: cycle 4 day 1 (C4D1), after 6 weeks of nivolumab. All the patients suffered relapse after autologous stem cell transplantation, and brentuximab vedotin exposure differed. Sequenced material: peripheral blood mononuclear cells (PBMCs), taken before the fourth cycle of nivolumab. All receptors derive from a human donor with classical Hodgkin lymphoma.

The CDR3 region is CASTPGGSPSEQYF. CDR3 nucleotide sequence: TGTGCCAGCACCCCCGGAGGAAGCCCAAGCGAGCAGTACTTC. V usage is TRBV5-6 and J usage is TRBJ2-7, with D perhaps matching TRBD2 (5 bases). Germline V gene sequence: CDR1 SGHDT, CDR2 YYEEEE. V lost 6 bases and J 6 bases, leaving 19 bases between the germline ends. The CDR3 has 14 residues.

The J gene is TRBJ1-6, the V gene TRBV5-6; a possible D gene is TRBD1 (5 bases). Germline-derived CDR1 and CDR2 are SGHDT and YYEEEE. The V and J ends lost 0 bases and 13 bases respectively, with 14 bases between them. CDR3 length: 14 residues. The CDR3 DNA is TGTGCCAGCAGCTTGGGAGGGGACCTCAAGCCCCTCCACTTT. Amino acid sequence: CASSLGGDLKPLHF.

V gene TRBV28 combines with J gene TRBJ1-5; weak D call: TRBD1 (5 bases). Trimming pared 2 bases from V and 3 bases from J, leaving 11 bases between. CDR1 is MDHEN and CDR2 is SYDVKM in the germline V gene. CDR3 length: 15 residues. The CDR3 loop reads CASSLGGVYNQPQHF. The DNA for the CDR3 is TGTGCCAGCAGTTTAGGGGGGGTTTACAATCAGCCCCAGCATTTT.

The V gene is TRBV7-9, the J gene TRBJ2-2; 7 nucleotides align to TRBD2. V was pared by 1 base and J by 6 bases, with 5 bases of the junction left unmatched. Germline CDR1 reads SEHNR; CDR2 reads FQNEAQ (reference sequence). There are 15 residues in the CDR3. The CDR3 sequence: CASSLGQGGSGELFF. The DNA for the CDR3 is TGTGCCAGCAGCTTAGGCCAGGGAGGGTCCGGGGAGCTGTTTTTT.

The J gene is TRBJ2-5, the V gene TRBV2, with TRBD2 matching 11 bases. The CDR3 contains 22 residues. Germline assignment: CDR1 SNHLY and CDR2 FYNNEI. Trimming removed 5 bases from V and 0 bases from J; junction bases left unmatched: 23. For the CDR3, the DNA is TGTGCCAGCAGTTCCCCCTATTTCATTGGCCTAGCGGGAGGACTGTACCAAGAGACCCAGTACTTC. This gives the protein CASSSPYFIGLAGGLYQETQYF.

This CDR3 reads CASSLGQGAISYGYTF. DNA for the CDR3: TGTGCCAGCAGCCTTGGACAGGGGGCTATAAGCTATGGCTACACCTTC. The V gene is TRBV28, the J gene TRBJ1-2, with 11 bases matching TRBD1. This CDR3 is 16 amino acids long. CDR1 MDHEN and CDR2 SYDVKM come from the germline V gene. Trimming removed 6 bases from V and 4 bases from J; junction bases left unmatched: 10.

The chain carries TRBV27 and TRBJ2-7, with no clear D. The V gene's germline CDR1 is MNHEY and CDR2 SMNVEV (reference sequence). CDR3 size: 14 residues. Trimming removed 0 bases from V and 2 bases from J, with 8 bases in between. The CDR3 protein is CASSLSAGPYEQYF. In nucleotides, the CDR3 is TGTGCCAGCAGTTTATCCGCCGGGCCCTACGAGCAGTACTTC.

The V gene is TRBV30, the J gene TRBJ2-7; the D gene is possibly TRBD2 (6 bases). V lost 5 bases and J lost 8, with 19 bases in between. Germline CDR1 is GTSNPN and CDR2 is SVGIG (reference sequence). The CDR3 is 13 residues long. CDR3 coding DNA: TGTGCCTGGGCGACGGGGGAGAGGGGCAAGCAGTACTTC. The encoded protein is CAWATGERGKQYF.

About this clone itself: Other DNA variants within this sample encode the same CDR3. V gene TRBV5-1 combines with J gene TRBJ1-1; a weak D match, TRBD1 (6 bases). Trimming pared 0 bases from V and 1 base from J, leaving 7 bases between. CDR3 length: 14 residues. Germline V gene sequence: CDR1 SGHRS, CDR2 YFSETQ. This CDR3 is CASSLARGNTEAFF. DNA for the CDR3: TGCGCCAGCAGCTTGGCCAGGGGGAACACTGAAGCTTTCTTT.

V is TRBV2 and J is TRBJ2-5, with TRBD1 matching over 12 bases. This CDR3 has 17 residues. J was trimmed by 4 bases and V by 6 bases; bases with no gene match: 12. Germline assignment: CDR1 SNHLY and CDR2 FYNNEI. The DNA for the CDR3 is TGTGCCAGCAGCCGGTACGGCGGGACAGGGGGCCGAGAGACCCAGTACTTC. Translating it yields CASSRYGGTGGRETQYF.

The chain recombines TRBV19 with TRBJ1-5; a weak D match, TRBD1 (5 bases). Trimming removed 5 bases from V and 0 bases from J, with 23 bases in between. The V gene's germline CDR1 is LNHDA and CDR2 SQIVND (reference sequence). The CDR3 totals 19 residues. CDR3 sequence reads: CASSQDRDSRGNSNQPQHF. The CDR3 bases are TGTGCCAGTAGTCAAGACCGGGACTCTCGGGGAAATAGCAATCAGCCCCAGCATTTT.

The J gene is TRBJ2-3, the V gene TRBV11-2; D is ambiguous. CDR1 and CDR2 from the germline V gene are SGHAT and FQNNGV. The germline V and J ends were trimmed by 0 bases and 10 bases, with 11 bases remaining between them. This CDR3 spans 13 amino acids. CDR3 in DNA: TGTGCCAGCAGCTTAGAAGTCCGCCTGGCGCAGTATTTT. This translates into CASSLEVRLAQYF.

The CDR3: CASSTGEANTEAFF. The CDR3 region has the DNA TGTGCCAGTAGTACAGGGGAGGCGAACACTGAAGCTTTCTTT. V and J are TRBV19 and TRBJ1-1; maybe TRBD1 (6 bases). Germline CDR1 is LNHDA and CDR2 is SQIVND (reference sequence). The CDR3 spans 14 residues. Trimming removed 4 bases at V and 1 base at J, with 10 bases between.

J is TRBJ2-1 and V is TRBV13; D tentatively reads TRBD1 or TRBD2 (5 bases each). The V and J ends lost 0 bases and 7 bases respectively, with 16 bases between them. CDR3 length: 16 amino acids. Germline V gene data show CDR1 as PRHDT and CDR2 as FYEKMQ (reference sequence). The CDR3 DNA reads as TGTGCCAGCAGCTTAGGAGGGGACGGGGAGTTTAATGAGCAGTTCTTC. Encoded protein: CASSLGGDGEFNEQFF.

The V gene is TRBV6-1, the J gene TRBJ2-7, with D possibly being TRBD2 (6 bases). The CDR3 contains 15 residues. Germline V gene data show CDR1 as MNHNS and CDR2 as SASEGT. Trimming removed 8 bases from V and 6 bases from J, with 23 bases in between. The CDR3 DNA reads TGTGCCAGCGAAATGACGAAGGAGGGGCCTCTCGAGCAGTACTTC. It yields the protein CASEMTKEGPLEQYF.

The chain joins TRBV4-1 to TRBJ1-2; D might be TRBD1 (5 bases). Germline loops: CDR1 MGHRA, CDR2 YSYEKL. Trimming cost V 0 bases and J 0 bases, with 11 bases left between them. CDR3 length equals 16 residues. Here the CDR3 reads CASSQDPGRPNYGYTF. CDR3 coding DNA: TGCGCCAGCAGCCAAGATCCAGGGAGACCTAACTATGGCTACACCTTC.

The V and J genes are TRBV6-1 and TRBJ2-7; D remains ambiguous. Germline V lookup: CDR1 MNHNS, CDR2 SASEGT. The CDR3 consists of 14 residues. V lost 4 bases, J lost 0 bases, and 10 bases lay in between. CDR3 DNA sequence: TGTGCCAGCAGTGCAGCTAGGGACTCCTACGAGCAGTACTTC. Translating it yields CASSAARDSYEQYF.

This clone has just a few counts. V is TRBV19 and J is TRBJ1-4, with unresolved D. Trimming stripped 5 bases from V and 0 bases from J, with 10 bases between. CDR3 length: 15 amino acids. Germline lookup yields CDR1 LNHDA and CDR2 SQIVND (reference sequence). As DNA, the CDR3 is TGTGCCAGTAGTGAGGCGGTAGCAACTAATGAAAAACTGTTTTTT. The encoded protein is CASSEAVATNEKLFF.

This clone was counted a single time. The chain is built from TRBV7-9 and TRBJ1-2; D is undetermined. The V end lost 0 bases, the J end lost 0 bases, and 8 bases lay between the germline ends. The CDR3 has 15 residues. Germline V gene sequence: CDR1 SEHNR, CDR2 FQNEAQ (reference sequence). CDR3 loop: CASSLAVRSNYGYTF. The CDR3 DNA reads as TGTGCCAGCAGCTTAGCGGTGAGGTCTAACTATGGCTACACCTTC.

The chain employs TRBV5-8 and TRBJ1-2; D possibly corresponds to TRBD1 (5 bases). V was cut by 2 bases and J by 4 bases, with 18 bases left in between. Germline V gene lookup returns CDR1 SGHTS and CDR2 YDEGEE. This CDR3 has 16 amino acids. The CDR3 nucleotides read TGTGCCAGCAGCTTTTTTAGGGGCCAGTGGAGCTATGGCTACACCTTC. It encodes CASSFFRGQWSYGYTF.

The chain links TRBV28 to TRBJ2-1; 8 nucleotides line up with TRBD1. This CDR3 has 13 residues. The J segment lost 8 bases and the V segment lost 7 bases, leaving 7 bases of the junction unmatched. Germline V lookup: CDR1 MDHEN, CDR2 SYDVKM. The CDR3 reads CASIDRGIYEQFF. The CDR3 DNA reads as TGTGCCAGCATAGACAGGGGCATATATGAGCAGTTCTTC.

V gene TRBV4-2 combines with J gene TRBJ2-7, with D maybe TRBD2 (6 bases). Germline V gives CDR1 LGHNA, CDR2 YNFKEQ. This CDR3 contains 15 residues. With 0 bases removed from V and 0 bases from J, the gap between germline ends came to 9 bases. CDR3 residues: CASSQDSGRSYEQYF. For the CDR3, the DNA is TGTGCCAGCAGCCAAGACAGCGGGCGCTCCTACGAGCAGTACTTC.

V is TRBV28 and J is TRBJ2-3; TRBD2 matches 11 bases. Germline lookup yields CDR1 MDHEN and CDR2 SYDVKM. This CDR3 has 17 residues. V trimming: 5 bases; J trimming: 2 bases; junction bases outside the gene matches: 9. CDR3 sequence (DNA): TGTGCCAGCAGTCTCCCCCGACTAGCGGGGTTCACAGATACGCAGTATTTT. It encodes CASSLPRLAGFTDTQYF.

J is TRBJ2-1 and V is TRBV29-1; no definite D call. CDR3 length: 13 amino acids. The germline V gene has CDR1 SQVTM and CDR2 ANQGSEA. With 3 bases removed from V and 3 bases from J, the gap between germline ends came to 9 bases. The DNA for the CDR3 is TGCAGCGTTGAGAGGCCTGGCTACAATGAGCAGTTCTTC. Translation gives CSVERPGYNEQFF.

The chain recombines TRBV2 with TRBJ2-3; no firm D call. Trimming cost V 9 bases and J 0 bases, with 16 bases left between them. This CDR3 comprises 15 residues. CDR1 SNHLY and CDR2 FYNNEI come from the germline V gene. The DNA for the CDR3 is TGTGCCAGTAGAGCACCGGTGACTAGCACAGATACGCAGTATTTT. This codes for CASRAPVTSTDTQYF.

The rearrangement joins TRBV7-2 to TRBJ2-2; D not resolved. The CDR3 has 13 amino acids. Looked up from germline, CDR1 is SGHTA and CDR2 is FQGNSA. The ends were cut back, 2 bases at V and 3 bases at J, with 4 bases in the middle. CDR3 DNA sequence: TGTGCCAGCAGCTTATTGCACACCGGGGAGCTGTTTTTT. Amino acids: CASSLLHTGELFF. Looking up the rest from reference TRBV7-2 and TRBJ2-2 gives the full variable domain: GAGVSQSPSNKVTEKGKDVELRCDPISGHTALYWYRQSLGQGLEFLIYFQGNSAPDKSGLPSDRFSAERTGGSVSTLTIQRTQQEDSAVYLCASSLLHTGELFFGEGSRLTVL.

This clone showed up just a few times. This chain joins TRBV19 and TRBJ1-4; possible D gene TRBD1, 5 bases. V lost 6 bases and J 8 bases, leaving 19 bases between the germline ends. Germline V gives CDR1 LNHDA, CDR2 SQIVND (reference sequence). CDR3 length: 15 amino acids. Written as DNA, the CDR3 is TGTGCCAGTAGACTGGGCTCTACTGGGGGGGAAAAACTGTTTTTT. Protein: CASRLGSTGGEKLFF.

J is TRBJ1-4 and V is TRBV4-1; D is perhaps TRBD1 (5 bases). The CDR3 spans 15 residues. In germline, CDR1 is MGHRA, CDR2 YSYEKL. V dropped 4 bases and J dropped 8 bases, with 17 bases sitting between them. CDR3 protein: CASSLFAGTGEKLFF. CDR3 in DNA: TGCGCCAGCAGCCTATTTGCAGGGACTGGAGAAAAACTGTTTTTT.